The 14 T cell receptor beta chains below come from one sample, sequenced in a study of radiotherapy plus CTLA-4 blockade in lung cancer. Data came from immunoSEQ multiplex PCR; TCRdb stores just in-frame clones and leaves some out. The data show 40,000 to 50,000 clones, with 65% to 75% seen just once and 9.8% held by the top ten. Sequencing was performed on peripheral blood, taken from a patient treated with radiotherapy plus ipilimumab. The receptor source for this set is a human donor with non-small cell lung cancer who had stable disease on radiotherapy plus ipilimumab.

V and J are TRBV19 and TRBJ2-2; possibly TRBD1 for D (6 bases). CDR3 length: 16 amino acids. Trimming stripped 4 bases from V and 4 bases from J, with 16 bases between. In germline, CDR1 is LNHDA, CDR2 SQIVND (reference sequence). The CDR3 bases are TGTGCCAGTAGTAAAACCGGGACAAGCACCACCGGGGAGCTGTTTTTT. Protein product: CASSKTGTSTTGELFF. Full variable domain (outside the CDR3, taken from reference TRBV19 and TRBJ2-2): DGGITQSPKYLFRKEGQNVTLSCEQNLNHDAMYWYRQDPGQGLRLIYYSQIVNDFQKGDIAEGYSVSREKKESFPLTVTSAQKNPTAFYLCASSKTGTSTTGELFFGEGSRLTVL.

This clone has a handful of counts. The V call is TRBV25-1, the J call TRBJ1-2; the D gene is possibly TRBD1 (5 bases). This CDR3 has 14 residues. The V end lost 4 bases, the J end lost 0 bases, and 9 bases lay between the germline ends. Germline values: CDR1 MGHDK, CDR2 SYGVNS. The CDR3 reads CASSGGRANYGYTF. The DNA of the CDR3 is TGTGCCAGCAGTGGGGGCCGAGCTAACTATGGCTACACCTTC.

The V call is TRBV4-1, the J call TRBJ1-4, with D perhaps matching TRBD1 (6 bases). Germline CDR1 and CDR2: MGHRA and YSYEKL. Trimming stripped 2 bases from V and 8 bases from J, with 18 bases between. This CDR3 is 16 amino acids long. The CDR3 is CASSQRGGALGEKLFF. DNA of the CDR3: TGCGCCAGCAGCCAAAGGGGGGGGGCGCTGGGGGAAAAACTGTTTTTT.

This chain links TRBV2 with TRBJ1-2; D gene uncertain. This CDR3 is 13 amino acids long. With 4 bases removed from V and 11 bases from J, the gap between germline ends came to 17 bases. Germline V CDR1 and CDR2: SNHLY, FYNNEI. The CDR3 protein is CASSGDSPEGYTF. The CDR3 region has the DNA TGTGCCAGCAGTGGTGACTCCCCCGAGGGTTACACCTTC.

The chain couples TRBV5-5 to TRBJ1-6; TRBD1 matches 11 bases. V dropped 2 bases and J dropped 8; count of bases not matched to a gene: 3. Germline CDR1 SGHKS, CDR2 YYEKEE (reference sequence). This CDR3 spans 15 amino acids. DNA of the CDR3: TGTGCCAGCAGCTTAGGACAGGGGGCTTATTCACCCCTCCACTTT. This codes for CASSLGQGAYSPLHF.

The chain has TRBV2 and TRBJ2-1, with 7 bases lining up with TRBD1. The CDR3 covers 15 residues. After removal of 6 bases from V and 7 bases from J, the junction contained 12 bases not matched to a gene. Germline loops: CDR1 SNHLY, CDR2 FYNNEI. This CDR3 is CASRLQGIGLNEQFF. CDR3 coding DNA: TGTGCCAGCAGATTACAGGGGATTGGCCTTAATGAGCAGTTCTTC.

V usage is TRBV5-1 and J usage is TRBJ2-1; 9 bases agree with TRBD1. The V gene end was trimmed by 5 bases and the J gene end by 9 bases; junction bases not matched to a gene: 6. This CDR3 comprises 13 residues. The germline V gene encodes CDR1 SGHRS and CDR2 YFSETQ. CDR3 amino acids: CASRPDRGFEQFF. CDR3 DNA: TGCGCCAGCAGACCGGACAGGGGCTTTGAGCAGTTCTTC.

The chain recombines TRBV7-2 with TRBJ1-1, with 8 bases that match TRBD1. The germline gives CDR1 SGHTA, CDR2 FQGNSA. This CDR3 contains 13 residues. V trimming: 5 bases; J trimming: 4 bases; junction bases outside the gene matches: 3. The CDR3, as DNA: TGTGCCAGCAGCCGAACAGGGGGCACTGAAGCTTTCTTT. Protein sequence: CASSRTGGTEAFF.

In the case of this clone: Other DNA sequences in this sample translate to the same CDR3. The chain uses TRBV4-1 and TRBJ2-7; TRBD1 matches 7 bases. Germline CDR1 and CDR2: MGHRA and YSYEKL. Trimming cost V 4 bases and J 2 bases; bases outside gene matches: 5. The CDR3 is made up of 14 amino acids. The DNA of the CDR3 is TGCGCCAGCAGCCGACAGGGTTCAACCTACGAGCAGTACTTC. Its translation is CASSRQGSTYEQYF.

V and J are TRBV14 and TRBJ2-5, with TRBD1 matching 7 bases. The CDR3 loop spans 15 amino acids. V shed 4 bases and J 5 bases; nucleotides not matched to a gene: 10. Germline values: CDR1 SGHDN, CDR2 FVKESK. The CDR3 sequence is CASSLKQGLFETQYF. As DNA, the CDR3 is TGTGCCAGCAGCCTGAAACAGGGGTTATTTGAGACCCAGTACTTC.

The chain joins TRBV18 to TRBJ1-1; D ambiguous. CDR1 is KGHSH, CDR2 LQKENI, per germline. V lost 2 bases and J lost 1, with 11 bases in between. This CDR3 comprises 15 residues. CDR3 DNA: TGTGCCAGCTCACCATTTTCCCAGGCGAACACTGAAGCTTTCTTT. This translates into CASSPFSQANTEAFF.

V is TRBV21-1 and J is TRBJ2-1; the table gives TRBD1 as D, unverified against the DNA. TRBV21-1 is designated a pseudogene. This CDR3 comprises 14 residues. DNA of the CDR3: TGTGCCAGCAGCACCCTAGACAGGGTCCATGAGCAGTTCTTC. This translates into CASSTLDRVHEQFF.

The chain carries TRBV25-1 and TRBJ1-2; TRBD1 aligns across 9 bases. Germline CDR1 reads MGHDK; CDR2 reads SYGVNS. J lost 2 bases, V lost 3 bases, and 4 bases had no gene match. CDR3 length equals 15 residues. The CDR3 coding sequence is TGTGCCAGCAGTGAGGTTGGACAGGGGAACTATGGCTACACCTTC. This encodes CASSEVGQGNYGYTF.

In its sample, this clone was seen a few times. V is TRBV7-6 and J is TRBJ2-7; TRBD2 agrees at 8 bases. Germline V gives CDR1 SGHVS, CDR2 FNYEAQ. The CDR3 is 15 amino acids. V trimming: 6 bases; J trimming: 3 bases; junction bases outside the gene matches: 10. CDR3 bases: TGTGCCAGCAGTGAAGCGGGGGCCGTAGACTACGAGCAGTACTTC. It translates to CASSEAGAVDYEQYF.